These 26 T cell receptor beta chains came from one sample sequenced in a study of CD8 T cells in ankylosing spondylitis (dated by TCRdb to about 2017). Preparation of the library involved 5' RACE. The listed sequencing device is Illumina HiSeq 2500. TCRdb itself trimmed the public reads at Q25 with fastp, ran MiXCR and retained productive beta chains. Every distinct CDR3 protein forms one entry, paired with its most common genes and DNA. Within this sample are under 450,000 distinct CDR3 sequences, with roughly 20% of them counted one time only. 10% to 15% of the sample is taken by the ten largest. Sample: blood, either unsorted or a sorted T cell fraction (not recorded which). These receptors were collected from a male donor with ankylosing spondylitis or in good health (not recorded which).

A few counts support this clonotype. The chain carries TRBV5-1 and TRBJ2-2, with D uncertain. CDR1 and CDR2 from the germline V gene are SGHRS and YFSETQ. This CDR3 is 13 amino acids long. V was cut by 7 bases and J by 7 bases, with 14 bases left in between. CDR3 residues: CASFNPSNGELFF. In nucleotides, the CDR3 is TGCGCCAGCTTCAACCCGTCGAACGGGGAGCTGTTTTTT.

The chain recombines TRBV4-2 with TRBJ2-5; D gene ambiguous. The V end lost 8 bases, the J end lost 5 bases, and 15 bases lay between the germline ends. Germline CDR1 reads LGHNA; CDR2 reads YNFKEQ. CDR3 length equals 13 residues. CDR3 nucleotides: TGTGCCAGCGGGATAGAGGTTACGGAGACCCAGTACTTC. Its protein is CASGIEVTETQYF.

This clonotype was detected a few times. The chain joins TRBV28 to TRBJ2-5, with D possibly TRBD1 on 5 matching bases. V was clipped by 3 bases and J by 3 bases, with 14 bases between them. Germline CDR1 and CDR2: MDHEN and SYDVKM. This CDR3 is built from 15 residues. In DNA, the CDR3 is TGTGCCAGCAGTTTCCTGGACAAGCACGAAGAGACCCAGTACTTC. Its protein is CASSFLDKHEETQYF.

The rearrangement joins TRBV4-1 to TRBJ2-3; the D gene is possibly TRBD2 (5 bases). Germline V lookup: CDR1 MGHRA, CDR2 YSYEKL. V dropped 0 bases and J dropped 5 bases, with 12 bases sitting between them. This CDR3 is built from 15 residues. CDR3 in amino acids: CASSQERAGLDTQYF. The CDR3 nucleotides read TGCGCCAGCAGCCAAGAAAGGGCTGGACTAGATACGCAGTATTTT.

This clonotype was counted a few times. The genes are TRBV5-1 and TRBJ2-7; D possibly corresponds to TRBD2 (6 bases). CDR1 is SGHRS, CDR2 YFSETQ, per germline. The CDR3 is 13 residues long. Trimming cost V 4 bases and J 7 bases, with 15 bases left between them. CDR3 region: CASSLWSRGEQYF. In nucleotides, the CDR3 is TGCGCCAGCAGCCTGTGGAGCCGGGGGGAGCAGTACTTC.

The chain employs TRBV29-1 and TRBJ2-7, with 7 bases that match TRBD2. From germline, CDR1 is SQVTM and CDR2 ANQGSEA. This CDR3 has 16 amino acids. Losses at the gene ends were 0 bases for V and 3 bases for J; bases not matched to a gene: 11. CDR3 nucleotide sequence: TGCAGCGTTGAAGATCGGGGAGGGAAAGTGGGCTACGAGCAGTACTTC. It is translated as CSVEDRGGKVGYEQYF.

This clonotype was counted between two and nine times. The chain links TRBV12-3 or TRBV12-4 to TRBJ2-1, with D unresolved. V was trimmed by 0 bases and J by 8 bases, leaving 11 bases between them. The CDR3 sequence is 14 residues long. Here the CDR3 reads CASSLALRADEQFF. Here the CDR3 DNA reads TGTGCCAGCAGTTTAGCGCTAAGGGCAGATGAGCAGTTCTTC.

Only a few counts were recorded for this clonotype. The V and J genes are TRBV29-1 and TRBJ1-2; 9 bases align to TRBD1. V gave up 3 bases and J gave up 7 bases; unmatched junction bases: 6. CDR1 and CDR2 from the germline V gene are SQVTM and ANQGSEA. The CDR3 is 13 residues long. CDR3 sequence reads: CSVEDDRGAGYTF. The DNA for the CDR3 is TGCAGCGTTGAGGATGACAGGGGGGCTGGCTACACCTTC.

This clonotype was detected a few times. V and J are TRBV7-2 and TRBJ2-1; maybe TRBD2 (6 bases). Trimming cost V 6 bases and J 7 bases, with 19 bases left between them. Germline CDR1 is SGHTA and CDR2 is FQGNSA. The CDR3 is 15 residues long. The CDR3 sequence: CASRTLETSWNEQFF. The CDR3 DNA reads as TGTGCCAGCAGGACCCTCGAGACTAGTTGGAATGAGCAGTTCTTC.

J is TRBJ2-5 and V is TRBV27; the D is unclear. Trimming shortened V by 2 bases and J by 0 bases, and 10 bases separated the two germline ends. Germline V gene lookup returns CDR1 MNHEY and CDR2 SMNVEV (reference sequence). The CDR3 has 15 residues. CDR3 amino acids: CASSLTGPHQETQYF. CDR3 in DNA: TGTGCCAGCAGTTTAACGGGTCCACACCAAGAGACCCAGTACTTC.

This clonotype showed up just a few times. The chain is built from TRBV24-1 and TRBJ1-4; a weak D match, TRBD1 (5 bases). The ends were cut back, 0 bases at V and 7 bases at J, with 5 bases in the middle. CDR3 size: 13 residues. The germline gives CDR1 KGHDR, CDR2 SFDVKD. CDR3 bases: TGTGCCACCAGTGATTTGCAGGGTGAAAAACTGTTTTTT. Translating gives CATSDLQGEKLFF.

A few counts support this clonotype. CDR3 amino acids: CASSLSLAGDNEQFF. The CDR3 region has the DNA TGTGCCAGCAGCTTGTCACTAGCGGGGGACAATGAGCAGTTCTTC. The chain combines TRBV7-9 with TRBJ2-1, with 11 positions matching TRBD2. The CDR3 runs 15 residues. CDR1 and CDR2 from the germline V gene are SEHNR and FQNEAQ (reference sequence). J gave up 5 bases and V 3 bases, and 3 bases lay outside the gene matches.

This chain connects TRBV7-9 to TRBJ2-1; D might be TRBD1 (6 bases). CDR3 length: 12 amino acids. Trimming shortened V by 4 bases and J by 8 bases, and 9 bases separated the two germline ends. CDR1 SEHNR and CDR2 FQNEAQ come from the germline V gene (reference sequence). The CDR3 DNA sequence: TGTGCCAGCAGCTCCAGGGGATATGAGCAGTTCTTC. Amino acids: CASSSRGYEQFF.

This chain connects TRBV7-6 to TRBJ2-7; TRBD2 is a possible D gene (6 bases). The germline V and J ends were trimmed by 5 bases and 0 bases, with 14 bases remaining between them. The CDR3 sequence is 15 residues long. Per germline, CDR1 SGHVS and CDR2 FNYEAQ. CDR3 bases: TGTGCCAGCAGCCTAGGGACTGGGAGCTCCTACGAGCAGTACTTC. It encodes CASSLGTGSSYEQYF.

This sequence joins TRBV7-9 and TRBJ1-2, with 7 bases aligning to TRBD1. Trimming took 4 bases from V and 6 from J; bases not matched to a gene: 11. The germline gives CDR1 SEHNR, CDR2 FQNEAQ (reference sequence). This CDR3 is 15 amino acids long. The CDR3 DNA reads TGTGCCAGCAGCTCCCATACTGACAGGGTTCATGGCTACACCTTC. Translation: CASSSHTDRVHGYTF.

J is TRBJ2-1 and V is TRBV25-1; 9 bases fit TRBD2. The CDR3 has 15 amino acids. The germline V gene has CDR1 MGHDK and CDR2 SYGVNS. V lost 4 bases, J lost 3 bases, and 4 bases stayed unmatched. The CDR3 region has the DNA TGTGCCAGCAGTGGAATTAGCGGGGGCTACAATGAGCAGTTCTTC. Translated: CASSGISGGYNEQFF.

This clonotype showed up just a few times. This chain connects TRBV27 to TRBJ1-5; maybe TRBD1 (5 bases). CDR1 is MNHEY and CDR2 is SMNVEV in the germline V gene (reference sequence). The CDR3 runs 12 residues. V was shortened by 0 bases and J by 9 bases, with 6 bases between the two germline ends. The CDR3 DNA is TGTGCCAGCAGTTTATCGGGGGGGCCCCAGCATTTT. Its translation: CASSLSGGPQHF.

J is TRBJ2-2 and V is TRBV9; tentatively, D is TRBD2 (7 bases). Germline values: CDR1 SGDLS, CDR2 YYNGEE. The CDR3 consists of 18 residues. The V and J ends lost 0 bases and 0 bases respectively, with 15 bases between them. The CDR3 loop is CASSVASRRGPNTGELFF. The CDR3 DNA follows: TGTGCCAGCAGCGTAGCTAGCCGGCGGGGGCCGAACACCGGGGAGCTGTTTTTT.

A few counts support this clonotype. The chain recombines TRBV28 with TRBJ2-1; no firm D call. Germline-derived CDR1 and CDR2 are MDHEN and SYDVKM. V was trimmed by 3 bases and J by 5 bases, leaving 8 bases between them. The CDR3 totals 13 residues. The chain's CDR3 is CASSFLRNNEQFF. CDR3 coding DNA: TGTGCCAGCAGTTTCCTTAGAAACAATGAGCAGTTCTTC.

The V gene is TRBV28, the J gene TRBJ2-3; the D gene is possibly TRBD2 (6 bases). Germline-derived CDR1 and CDR2 are MDHEN and SYDVKM. The CDR3 length is 18 residues. Between the trimmed V and J ends, which lost 3 bases and 0 bases, there was a span of 19 bases. As DNA, the CDR3 is TGTGCCAGCAGTTTCCTCCTCACCTCTGCGGGGAGCACAGATACGCAGTATTTT. Protein: CASSFLLTSAGSTDTQYF. Based on the CDR3 plus reference TRBV28 and TRBJ2-3, the full variable domain is DVKVTQSSRYLVKRTGEKVFLECVQDMDHENMFWYRQDPGLGLRLIYFSYDVKMKEKGDIPEGYSVSREKKERFSLILESASTNQTSMYLCASSFLLTSAGSTDTQYFGPGTRLTVL.

There are a few counts of this clonotype. V gene TRBV12-3 or TRBV12-4 combines with J gene TRBJ1-1; D gene uncertain. Trimming pared 3 bases from V and 4 bases from J, leaving 9 bases between. The CDR3 has 13 amino acids. CDR3 bases: TGTGCCAGCAGTTTGGGTCCAGTCACTGAAGCTTTCTTT. This sequence encodes CASSLGPVTEAFF.

CDR3 sequence (DNA): TGCGCCAGCAGCCAAGTAGTATATGCCGAGCAGTACTTC. It translates to CASSQVVYAEQYF. The chain recombines TRBV4-1 with TRBJ2-7; no clear D gene. The germline V and J ends were trimmed by 1 base and 6 bases, with 10 bases remaining between them. CDR1 is MGHRA, CDR2 YSYEKL, per germline. CDR3 length: 13 amino acids.

The J gene is TRBJ2-5, the V gene TRBV20-1; unclear D gene. This CDR3 spans 9 amino acids. Germline V gives CDR1 DFQATT, CDR2 SNEGSKA (reference sequence). CDR3 loop: CNLPETQYF. The CDR3, as DNA: TGCAACCTTCCGGAGACCCAGTACTTC.

This clonotype occurred many times. This chain links TRBV29-1 with TRBJ2-1, with D hard to call. CDR3 size: 12 residues. The V and J ends lost 0 bases and 7 bases respectively, with 7 bases between them. Germline V gives CDR1 SQVTM, CDR2 ANQGSEA. The CDR3 DNA follows: TGCAGCGTTGAAGATCTGGGGAATGAGCAGTTCTTC. Its protein is CSVEDLGNEQFF.

This clonotype was found a few times. V gene TRBV10-3 combines with J gene TRBJ2-3; 11 positions match TRBD2. The germline CDR1 and CDR2 sequences are ENHRY and SYGVKD. Trimming took 0 bases from V and 1 from J; bases not matched to a gene: 12. The CDR3 is 20 amino acids. CDR3 region: CAISESWTSGSLGGTDTQYF. The CDR3 bases are TGTGCCATCAGTGAGTCGTGGACTAGCGGGTCTCTGGGTGGCACAGATACGCAGTATTTT.

The chain recombines TRBV10-3 with TRBJ2-7; D uncertain. Looked up from germline, CDR1 is ENHRY and CDR2 is SYGVKD. The CDR3 has 15 residues. V gave up 1 base and J gave up 1 base, with 11 bases separating them. The DNA of the CDR3 is TGTGCCATCAGTGAGTTGGAGAAGCCGTCCTACGAGCAGTACTTC. This sequence encodes CAISELEKPSYEQYF.